This T cell receptor (beta chain) was captured by sequencing in a study of quantifying T cell responses using KT2 cells. The overall study: TCR alpha and beta constant-region primers primed reverse transcription of RNA. Estimated efficiency of the T4 ligation step was above 8.5% under optimum conditions.

The cDNA 3' end received a ligated oligonucleotide with a UMI. An equimolar mix of RC1.1 and RC1.2 primed the beta chain across TRBC1 and TRBC2. TCRdb independently ran MiXCR on the UMI-ligation and nested PCR reads; one entry per CDR3 protein. The data show about 33,000 distinct CDR3 sequences, with 10% seen just once and 8.5% to 10% held by the top ten. The sample holds a few counts of this clonotype. In germline, CDR1 is MGHDK, CDR2 SYGVNS. The CDR3 is made up of 11 amino acids. Trimming took 4 bases from V and 2 from J, leaving 3 bases between them. This TCR came from a human donor. This sequence joins TRBV25-1 and TRBJ2-7; no reliable D call. The specimen was PBMCs spiked with cells of the T cell clone KT2. CDR3 in DNA: TGTGCCAGCAGTGTTACCTACGAGCAGTACTTC. Residues: CASSVTYEQYF.